The source of this TCR beta chain is a study of control samples from healthy donors and cancer patients. The ends lost 4 bases at V and 5 bases at J; junction bases unmatched: 7. Germline V gives CDR1 SGHRS, CDR2 YFSETQ. The length of the CDR3 is 16 residues. The repertoire was sequenced with immunoSEQ multiplex PCR; TCRdb's copy has only in-frame clones and lacks some. The sample yields some 210,000 clones, about 90% seen once. This sequence was found in a man younger than 40 in good health. The chain is built from TRBV5-1 and TRBJ2-2; 11 bases align to TRBD1. The sample taken for sequencing was blood. This chain's CDR3 is CASSPRTGGATGELFF. CDR3 bases: TGCGCCAGCAGCCCACGGACAGGGGGCGCGACCGGGGAGCTGTTTTTT.